This TCR beta chain was observed in a study of beta chain features in type 1 diabetes. This CDR3 has 15 amino acids. Points from the study as a whole: Junctions at VDJ sites from type 1 diabetes patients had fewer insertions and more deletions. In every one of the four CD4+ subsets, TCRB CDR3s were moderately but significantly shorter in Type 1 diabetes patients. The naive, central memory and Treg TCRB repertoires showed an apparent similarity that was greater among patients than among healthy donors. cDNA sequencing could over-represent cells with high TCR expression.

Of the isolated RNA, all was reverse transcribed, and so the sequenced material was expressed TCRB transcripts. Sequencing was performed with immunoSEQ multiplex PCR; in TCRdb, only in-frame clones are kept and a portion is missing. Of a few hundred thousand clones detected, about 15% appear once; the ten largest clones hold approximately 0.038%. There are a few counts of this clone. Its cognate antigen is unknown. Sequenced sample: naive CD4+ T cells from blood. This receptor was taken from a young man in good health. V and J are TRBV21-1 and TRBJ2-3; the table's TRBD1 call for D was not verified on the DNA. TRBV21-1 is annotated as a pseudogene. The CDR3: CASRKVQASTDTQYF. In DNA, the CDR3 is TGTGCCAGCAGGAAAGTCCAGGCCAGCACAGATACGCAGTATTTT.